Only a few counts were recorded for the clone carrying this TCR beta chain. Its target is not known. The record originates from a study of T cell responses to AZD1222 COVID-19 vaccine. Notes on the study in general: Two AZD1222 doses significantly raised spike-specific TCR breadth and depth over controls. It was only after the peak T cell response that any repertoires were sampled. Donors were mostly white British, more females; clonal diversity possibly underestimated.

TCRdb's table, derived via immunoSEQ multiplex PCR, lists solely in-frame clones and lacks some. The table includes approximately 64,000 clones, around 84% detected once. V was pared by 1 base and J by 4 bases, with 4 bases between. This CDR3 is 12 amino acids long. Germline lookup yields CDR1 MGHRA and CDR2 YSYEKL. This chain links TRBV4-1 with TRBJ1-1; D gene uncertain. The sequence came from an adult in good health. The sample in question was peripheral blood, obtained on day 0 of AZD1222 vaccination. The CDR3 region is CASSQGFTEAFF. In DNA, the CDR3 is TGCGCCAGCAGCCAAGGCTTCACTGAAGCTTTCTTT.